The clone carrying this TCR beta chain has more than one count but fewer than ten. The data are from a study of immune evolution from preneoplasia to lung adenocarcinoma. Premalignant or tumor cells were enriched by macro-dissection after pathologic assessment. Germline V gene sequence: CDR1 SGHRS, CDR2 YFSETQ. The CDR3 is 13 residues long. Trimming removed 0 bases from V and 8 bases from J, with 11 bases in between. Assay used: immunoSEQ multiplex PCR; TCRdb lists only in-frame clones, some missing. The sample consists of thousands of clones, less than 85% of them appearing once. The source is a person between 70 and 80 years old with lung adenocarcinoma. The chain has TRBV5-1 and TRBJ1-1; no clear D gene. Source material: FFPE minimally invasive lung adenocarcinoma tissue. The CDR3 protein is CASSLGARGEAFF. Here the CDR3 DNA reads TGCGCCAGCAGCTTGGGGGCCCGAGGCGAAGCTTTCTTT.